The 13 T cell receptor beta chains given below trace back to one sample, sequenced in a study of spatial heterogeneity in lung cancer. Using its own MiXCR run on the 5' RACE reads, TCRdb lists one record per CDR3 protein. The table lists approximately 25,000 distinct CDR3 sequences, 6.9% of them singletons. The time point denotes: sample taken at primary tumor resection. Sequencing of whole RNA from tumor, nontumor lung or frozen PBMC involved no sorting. Sequenced material: PBMCs, taken at surgery. The receptors stem from a male donor with early-stage non-small cell lung cancer.

This clonotype came up a few times. The chain is built from TRBV18 and TRBJ2-1; 7 positions agree with TRBD1. The germline V gene encodes CDR1 KGHSH and CDR2 LQKENI. This CDR3 is 15 amino acids long. V shed 3 bases, J shed 7 bases, and the junction held 9 bases outside the gene matches. The CDR3 DNA reads TGTGCCAGCTCACCCCTACAGGGACAGAAAAATGAGCAGTTCTTC. Translation gives CASSPLQGQKNEQFF. The whole variable domain, remainder taken from reference TRBV18 and TRBJ2-1, is NAGVMQNPRHLVRRRGQEARLRCSPMKGHSHVYWYRQLPEEGLKFMVYLQKENIIDESGMPKERFSAEFPKEGPSILRIQQVVRGDSAAYFCASSPLQGQKNEQFFGPGTRLTVL.

This chain connects TRBV5-6 to TRBJ2-6; a possible D gene is TRBD1 (7 bases). The germline gives CDR1 SGHDT, CDR2 YYEEEE. This CDR3 has 17 residues. Trimming pared 4 bases from V and 0 bases from J, leaving 14 bases between. The CDR3 DNA reads as TGTGCCAGCAGCCTCTACAGGGGAGGCTCTGGGGCCAACGTCCTGACTTTC. It encodes CASSLYRGGSGANVLTF.

The chain is built from TRBV20-1 and TRBJ2-7; the match to TRBD2 covers 10 bases. The V and J ends lost 5 bases and 6 bases, in that order; junction bases with no gene match: 13. CDR1 and CDR2 (germline): DFQATT, SNEGSKA (reference sequence). This CDR3 has 15 residues. The CDR3 DNA reads as TGCAGTGCTTTTGCAGGGTCTAGCGGGAGTAGCGAGCAGTACTTC. This sequence encodes CSAFAGSSGSSEQYF.

This clonotype was seen a handful of times. The gene calls are TRBV2 and TRBJ2-1, with 9 nucleotides matching TRBD1. CDR3 length equals 16 residues. Per the germline V gene, CDR1 is SNHLY and CDR2 is FYNNEI. Trimming took 4 bases from V and 1 from J; bases not matched to a gene: 5. DNA of the CDR3: TGTGCCAGCAGTGTGTACAGGGGGCTTTCCTACAATGAGCAGTTCTTC. Protein: CASSVYRGLSYNEQFF.

This clonotype was counted at least ten times. This sequence joins TRBV20-1 and TRBJ2-2, with D perhaps TRBD1 (5 bases). Looked up from germline, CDR1 is DFQATT and CDR2 is SNEGSKA (reference sequence). Trimming cost V 1 base and J 6 bases, with 6 bases left between them. CDR3 length: 12 residues. The CDR3 DNA reads as TGCAGTGCTAGAGCAGGGTCCGGGGAGCTGTTTTTT. Protein: CSARAGSGELFF.

In the case of this clonotype: Being one base from a much bigger clone, this may be a read error. The rearrangement joins TRBV28 to TRBJ1-4; D is unresolved. The CDR3 is 15 amino acids. Germline V gene data show CDR1 as MDHEN and CDR2 as SYDVKM. The CDR3 loop is CANSFAGVAREKLFF. For the CDR3, the DNA is TGTGCCAACAGTTTTGCGGGTGTTGCAAGGGAAAAACTGTTTTTT.

This clonotype appeared a few times. The CDR3 protein is CASSVVRGYYEQYF. CDR3 in DNA: TGTGCCAGCAGTGTTGTCAGGGGATACTACGAGCAGTACTTC. This chain joins TRBV6-1 and TRBJ2-7, with TRBD1 as a possible D gene (6 bases). The ends were cut back, 4 bases at V and 3 bases at J, with 13 bases in the middle. Germline CDR1 is MNHNS and CDR2 is SASEGT. The CDR3 contains 14 residues.

This clonotype was counted between two and nine times. The chain combines TRBV6-5 with TRBJ2-7, with 13 bases that match TRBD2. The CDR3 is 15 residues long. Trimming took 4 bases from V and 5 from J; bases not matched to a gene: 5. Germline V gene data show CDR1 as MNHEY and CDR2 as SVGAGI. In DNA, the CDR3 is TGTGCCAGCAGTTCCGGACTAGCGGGGGCCCACGAGCAGTACTTC. Its translation: CASSSGLAGAHEQYF.

This clonotype occurred many times. The chain has TRBV28 and TRBJ1-4; 7 positions agree with TRBD1. CDR3 length equals 14 residues. CDR1 and CDR2 from the germline V gene are MDHEN and SYDVKM. V lost 6 bases, J lost 5 bases, and 6 bases stayed unmatched. The CDR3 coding sequence is TGTGCCAGCAGGCAACAGGGGCGGAATGAAAAACTGTTTTTT. Protein sequence: CASRQQGRNEKLFF.

This clonotype turned up a few times. The chain uses TRBV7-9 and TRBJ2-7; tentatively, D is TRBD1 (6 bases). The germline gives CDR1 SEHNR, CDR2 FQNEAQ (reference sequence). This CDR3 comprises 16 residues. Trimming stripped 1 base from V and 3 bases from J, with 16 bases between. The CDR3 sequence is CASSLGRDIGLYEQYF. The CDR3 region has the DNA TGTGCCAGCAGCTTAGGCCGGGACATAGGCCTCTACGAGCAGTACTTC.

The V call is TRBV6-1, the J call TRBJ2-1, with D unresolved. Per germline, CDR1 MNHNS and CDR2 SASEGT. The CDR3 sequence is 13 residues long. Trimming took 8 bases from V and 5 from J, leaving 13 bases between them. CDR3 amino acids: CASVRMGNNEQFF. The DNA for the CDR3 is TGTGCCAGCGTCAGAATGGGGAACAATGAGCAGTTCTTC.

In this sample, this clonotype turned up many times. The CDR3: CAWGTSGGNNEQFF. In DNA form, the CDR3 reads TGTGCCTGGGGTACTAGCGGGGGGAACAATGAGCAGTTCTTC. This chain connects TRBV30 to TRBJ2-1; 12 bases align to TRBD2. The trim removed 5 bases at V and 5 bases at J, leaving 4 bases unmatched. In germline, CDR1 is GTSNPN, CDR2 SVGIG (reference sequence). CDR3 length: 14 residues.

The chain couples TRBV4-1 to TRBJ1-1; 9 bases line up with TRBD1. The CDR3 extends over 15 amino acids. Germline V gives CDR1 MGHRA, CDR2 YSYEKL. V was pared by 3 bases and J by 5 bases, with 7 bases of the junction left unmatched. The DNA for the CDR3 is TGCGCCAGCAGCCAGGAGGGACAGGGAAGTACTGAAGCTTTCTTT. Residues: CASSQEGQGSTEAFF.